A single sample is the source of the 7 T cell receptor beta chains below, sequenced in a study of naive and memory T cell subsets. The SP2 primer and nested alpha and beta constant region primers amplified ligated cDNA in four rounds. TCRdb redid the calling of the 5' RACE reads with MiXCR, one entry per CDR3 protein. This sample yields 55,000 to 65,000 distinct CDR3 sequences, of which under 10% are seen a single time; roughly a fifth belongs to the top ten. A UMI-containing oligonucleotide was joined by 3' ligation to the TCR cDNA template. These receptors all stem from a female donor in good health.

CDR3 sequence (DNA): TGCGCCAGCGGAGGGGACTTGAGCTCCTACGAGCAGTACTTC. Translating gives CASGGDLSSYEQYF. The rearrangement uses TRBV5-1 and TRBJ2-7; D might be TRBD2 (6 bases). In germline, CDR1 is SGHRS, CDR2 YFSETQ. The CDR3 extends over 14 amino acids. V was trimmed by 7 bases and J by 0 bases, leaving 14 bases between them.

This clonotype was counted ten times or more. The chain carries TRBV7-2 and TRBJ2-1, with 9 positions matching TRBD1. The CDR3 consists of 15 residues. The V segment lost 1 base and the J segment 8 bases; nucleotides outside the gene matches: 6. Germline V CDR1 and CDR2: SGHTA, FQGNSA. Here the CDR3 DNA reads TGTGCCAGCAGCTTAGTTGGGACAGGGTCAGATGAGCAGTTCTTC. This sequence encodes CASSLVGTGSDEQFF. Drawing the rest from reference TRBV7-2 and TRBJ2-1, the complete variable domain is GAGVSQSPSNKVTEKGKDVELRCDPISGHTALYWYRQSLGQGLEFLIYFQGNSAPDKSGLPSDRFSAERTGGSVSTLTIQRTQQEDSAVYLCASSLVGTGSDEQFFGPGTRLTVL.

V gene TRBV30 combines with J gene TRBJ2-1, with 11 bases matching TRBD2. CDR1 is GTSNPN, CDR2 SVGIG, per germline (reference sequence). V shed 1 base and J 6 bases; nucleotides not matched to a gene: 8. CDR3 length: 16 amino acids. In DNA, the CDR3 is TGTGCCTGGAGTGGTCTAGCGGGGGGTAGTAGCAATGAGCAGTTCTTC. Translating gives CAWSGLAGGSSNEQFF.

The chain has TRBV4-1 and TRBJ2-2; 11 nucleotides match TRBD1. V lost 4 bases and J lost 1; bases outside the gene matches: 11. The CDR3 covers 19 residues. Germline V gene data show CDR1 as MGHRA and CDR2 as YSYEKL. Here the CDR3 reads CASSPTDRGLLRNTGELFF. The CDR3 DNA is TGCGCCAGCAGCCCGACGGACAGGGGGCTCCTTAGGAACACCGGGGAGCTGTTTTTT.

This clonotype was detected ten times or more. This chain links TRBV6-6 with TRBJ1-1; the D is unclear. V was cut by 4 bases and J by 7 bases, with 13 bases left in between. CDR1 MNHNY and CDR2 SVGAGI come from the germline V gene (reference sequence). This CDR3 has 13 amino acids. CDR3 region: CASSWATENEAFF. Written as DNA, the CDR3 is TGTGCCAGCAGTTGGGCCACGGAAAATGAAGCTTTCTTT.

This clonotype was seen more than once but under ten times. The CDR3 reads CASSASSGGLQETQYF. The CDR3 DNA follows: TGCGCCAGCAGCGCCTCTAGCGGGGGGCTCCAAGAGACCCAGTACTTC. This chain joins TRBV5-1 and TRBJ2-5; 11 bases map to TRBD2. CDR1 and CDR2 (germline): SGHRS, YFSETQ. Trimming took 4 bases from V and 1 from J; bases not matched to a gene: 6. The CDR3 loop spans 16 amino acids. Based on the CDR3 plus reference TRBV5-1 and TRBJ2-5, the full variable domain is KAGVTQTPRYLIKTRGQQVTLSCSPISGHRSVSWYQQTPGQGLQFLFEYFSETQRNKGNFPGRFSGRQFSNSRSEMNVSTLELGDSALYLCASSASSGGLQETQYFGPGTRLLVL.

There are many counts of this clonotype. This rearrangement joins TRBV20-1 to TRBJ2-3; 13 bases match TRBD2. Germline trimming cut 5 bases from V and 11 bases from J; bases unmatched to any gene: 7. Germline CDR1 and CDR2: DFQATT and SNEGSKA (reference sequence). The CDR3 extends over 13 amino acids. The CDR3 loop is CSAPQTSGGVQYF. CDR3 nucleotide sequence: TGCAGTGCTCCGCAAACTAGCGGGGGGGTGCAGTATTTT.